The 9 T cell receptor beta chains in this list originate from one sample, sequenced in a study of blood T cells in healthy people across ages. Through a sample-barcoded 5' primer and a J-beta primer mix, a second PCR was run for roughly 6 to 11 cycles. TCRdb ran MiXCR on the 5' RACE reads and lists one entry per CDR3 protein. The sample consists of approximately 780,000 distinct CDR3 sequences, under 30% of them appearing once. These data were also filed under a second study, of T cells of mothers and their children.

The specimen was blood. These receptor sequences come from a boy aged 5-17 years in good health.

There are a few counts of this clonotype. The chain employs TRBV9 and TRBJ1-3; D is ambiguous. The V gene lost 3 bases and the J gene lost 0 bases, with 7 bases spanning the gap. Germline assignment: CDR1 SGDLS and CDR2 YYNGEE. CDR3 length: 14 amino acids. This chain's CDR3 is CASSEVISGNTIYF. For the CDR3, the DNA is TGTGCCAGCAGCGAGGTTATCTCTGGAAACACCATATATTTT.

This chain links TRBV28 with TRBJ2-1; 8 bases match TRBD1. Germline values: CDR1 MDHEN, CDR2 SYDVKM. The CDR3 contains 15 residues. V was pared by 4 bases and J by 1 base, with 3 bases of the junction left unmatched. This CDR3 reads CASSSDRESYNEQFF. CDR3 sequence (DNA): TGTGCCAGCAGTTCGGACAGGGAATCCTACAATGAGCAGTTCTTC.

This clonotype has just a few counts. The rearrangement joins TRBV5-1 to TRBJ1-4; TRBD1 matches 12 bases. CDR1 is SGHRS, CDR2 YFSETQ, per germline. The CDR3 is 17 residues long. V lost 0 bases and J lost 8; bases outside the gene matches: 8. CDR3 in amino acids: CASSLGPGQGAEEKLFF. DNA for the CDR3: TGCGCCAGCAGCTTGGGACCGGGACAGGGGGCTGAGGAAAAACTGTTTTTT.

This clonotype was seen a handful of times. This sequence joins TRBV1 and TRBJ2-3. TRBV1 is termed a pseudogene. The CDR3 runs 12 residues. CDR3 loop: CTSSAGPDTQYF. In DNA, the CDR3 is TGCACCAGCAGTGCCGGACCAGATACGCAGTATTTT.

CDR3 coding DNA: TGTGCCATCAGTGTAGCGGGGGAAGAGACCCAGTACTTC. Translating it yields CAISVAGEETQYF. The J gene is TRBJ2-5, the V gene TRBV10-3; 9 nucleotides line up with TRBD2. V gave up 4 bases and J gave up 3 bases; unmatched junction bases: 0. The germline V gene has CDR1 ENHRY and CDR2 SYGVKD. CDR3 size: 13 residues.

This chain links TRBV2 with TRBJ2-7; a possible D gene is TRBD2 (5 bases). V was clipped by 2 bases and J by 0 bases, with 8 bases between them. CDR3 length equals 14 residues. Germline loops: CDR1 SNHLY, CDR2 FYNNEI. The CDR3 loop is CASSERESSYEQYF. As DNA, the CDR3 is TGTGCCAGCAGTGAACGGGAAAGCTCCTACGAGCAGTACTTC.

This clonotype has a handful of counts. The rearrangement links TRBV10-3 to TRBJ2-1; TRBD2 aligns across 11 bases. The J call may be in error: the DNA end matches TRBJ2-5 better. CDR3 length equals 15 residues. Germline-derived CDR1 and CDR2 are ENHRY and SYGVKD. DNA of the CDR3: TGTGCCATCGGCCCGACTAGCGGGGAGGGGGAGACCCAGTACTTC. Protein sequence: CAIGPTSGEGETQYF.

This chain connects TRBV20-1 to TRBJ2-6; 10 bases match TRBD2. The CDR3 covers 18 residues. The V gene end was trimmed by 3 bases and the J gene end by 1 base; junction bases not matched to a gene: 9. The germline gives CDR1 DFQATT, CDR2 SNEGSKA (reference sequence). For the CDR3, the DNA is TGCAGTGCTAGCCAGGGGGTAGCGGGAGGTTCTGGGGCCAACGTCCTGACTTTC. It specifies CSASQGVAGGSGANVLTF.

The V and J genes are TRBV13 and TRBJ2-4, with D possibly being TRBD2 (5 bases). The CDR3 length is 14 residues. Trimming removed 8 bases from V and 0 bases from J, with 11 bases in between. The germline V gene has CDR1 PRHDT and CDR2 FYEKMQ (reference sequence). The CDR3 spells CASRAGLAKNIQYF. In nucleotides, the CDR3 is TGTGCCAGCCGGGCGGGCCTAGCCAAAAACATTCAGTACTTC.